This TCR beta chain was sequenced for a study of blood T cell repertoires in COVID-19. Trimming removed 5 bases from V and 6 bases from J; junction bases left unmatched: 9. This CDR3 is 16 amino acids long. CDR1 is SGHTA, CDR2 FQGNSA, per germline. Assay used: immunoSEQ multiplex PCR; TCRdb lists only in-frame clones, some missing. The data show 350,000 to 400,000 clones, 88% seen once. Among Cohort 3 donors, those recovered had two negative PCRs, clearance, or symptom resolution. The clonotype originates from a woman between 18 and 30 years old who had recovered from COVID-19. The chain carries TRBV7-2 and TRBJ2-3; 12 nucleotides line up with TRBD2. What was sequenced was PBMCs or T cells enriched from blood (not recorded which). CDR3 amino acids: CASSELAGGRSDTQYF. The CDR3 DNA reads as TGTGCCAGCAGCGAACTAGCGGGGGGCAGGAGCGATACGCAGTATTTT.